The entry below gives a single TCR beta chain sequence along with its context. The antigen it binds to is not known. From the cysteine up to the phenylalanine, the CDR3 has a length of 17 residues. DNA for this receptor is not on file. The CDR1 and CDR2 encoded by the germline V gene are MDHEN and SYDVKM. This sample is part of a study of monozygotic twins with inflammatory bowel disease (dated by TCRdb to between 2018 and 2021). At the level of the whole study: In total, roughly 30 monozygotic twin pairs made up the full study: 19 Danish pairs, all IBD-discordant, plus nine German pairs, of which four were IBD-concordant and five were IBD-discordant. Within discordant pairs, disease-associated traits were sought mainly by comparing IBD patients with their genetically identical healthy co-twins. Each individual had, on average, about 151 000 unique TCRalpha sequences and 181 000 unique TCRbeta sequences available for analysis. Study-wide findings and limitations: The analysis was unable to tell apart different T cell subtypes. Differing immunosuppressive treatments among patients may have added background noise and inter-individual variability to the repertoires. No single strong signal or clonotype linked to IBD turned up in the results, so the idea that one exists was not supported. Compared with healthy twins, IBD patients shared fewer clonotypes with other individuals, and the difference was most pronounced in patients with signs of disease activity. Repertoire similarity did not differ between concordant and discordant twins, which could be due to limited statistical power. A decrease in TCRbeta repertoire diversity, as measured by inverse Simpson index, was observed in IBD patients compared with their healthy co-twins.

A 2.5 ml peripheral blood sample was drawn into PAXgene tubes per donor and stored at -80°C. Without any T cell sorting, total RNA was extracted from whole blood using the PAXgene blood miRNA kit on an automated QIAcube. Peripheral blood from monozygotic twin pairs concordant or discordant for inflammatory bowel disease was subjected to deep TCRalpha and TCRbeta repertoire profiling with unique molecular barcoding. Smoking habits were recorded for all twin pairs, with individuals classified as current, former or never smokers. The library was made by 5' RACE. Preparation of each TCR library used approximately 4,000 ng of total RNA. For each sample, cDNA was synthesized in eight separate reactions using SMARTScribe reverse transcriptase. During cDNA synthesis, template switching was used to introduce unique molecular identifiers that contained a 6-nucleotide sample barcode. Amplification of TCRalpha and TCRbeta cDNA involved two nested PCRs of roughly 16 and 10 cycles, and each PCR was followed by bead purification. Before amplification, cDNA was treated with uracil DNA-glycosylase and purified using the QIAquick PCR purification kit. The second PCR was the step at which Illumina TruSeq-compatible adapters and sample-specific barcodes were added. TapeStation and Qubit were used to check library quality and concentration, and 5 ng of each library went into the pool. Sequencing of the pooled libraries was done on an Illumina HiSeq2500 single-index Rapid Run using custom sequencing primers and 2 x 100 bp reads. On the study's bioinformatics: UMI-based consensus assembly with MiGEC version 1.2.6 was used to correct PCR and sequencing errors. MiXCR version 2.1.1 was used for V(D)J alignment, clonotype assembly and CDR3 extraction. Gene usage, clonotype sharing and MAIT/NKT TCR abundance were normalised by analysing the top 1000, 10 000 and 20 000 clonotypes per sample. Diversity was computed as the inverse Simpson index with the vegan R package after downsampling to 27 000 UMIs. Paired Mann-Whitney U tests were applied to discordant twin pairs, with Benjamini-Hochberg correction for multiple testing. Through TCRdb reprocessing, the reads give one entry per CDR3 protein sequence; DNA is omitted. The V and J calls follow TCRdb's processing rather than the paper's. The table for this sample lists more than 300,000 distinct CDR3 sequences. Jointly, the top ten make up roughly 5.2% of the sample.

The sequencing input was blood. The rearranged segments are TRBV28 and TRBJ1-4. The sequence came from a human donor with ulcerative colitis or Crohn's disease, or a healthy co-twin of an affected twin (not recorded which). The CDR3 amino acid sequence is: CASSRTGEPATNEKLFF.